Sequencing of this T cell receptor beta chain was carried out in a study of T cell changes during pregnancy in multiple sclerosis. The trim removed 6 bases at V and 3 bases at J, leaving 14 bases unmatched. The CDR3 is 16 residues long. The germline V gene has CDR1 MNHEY and CDR2 SMNVEV (reference sequence). Produced via immunoSEQ multiplex PCR; TCRdb's table is partial and in-frame only. This table has about 36,000 clones, more than 70% appearing once. The material sequenced was CD4+ T cells from peripheral blood mononuclear cells, taken in the first trimester of pregnancy. The sequence was obtained from a female donor with multiple sclerosis, enrolled in a pregnancy study. This sequence joins TRBV27 and TRBJ2-7; TRBD1 agrees at 7 bases. The CDR3 coding sequence is TGTGCCAGCAGGAGATCCCCGGGACAGAGCCACTACGAGCAGTACTTC. This encodes CASRRSPGQSHYEQYF.